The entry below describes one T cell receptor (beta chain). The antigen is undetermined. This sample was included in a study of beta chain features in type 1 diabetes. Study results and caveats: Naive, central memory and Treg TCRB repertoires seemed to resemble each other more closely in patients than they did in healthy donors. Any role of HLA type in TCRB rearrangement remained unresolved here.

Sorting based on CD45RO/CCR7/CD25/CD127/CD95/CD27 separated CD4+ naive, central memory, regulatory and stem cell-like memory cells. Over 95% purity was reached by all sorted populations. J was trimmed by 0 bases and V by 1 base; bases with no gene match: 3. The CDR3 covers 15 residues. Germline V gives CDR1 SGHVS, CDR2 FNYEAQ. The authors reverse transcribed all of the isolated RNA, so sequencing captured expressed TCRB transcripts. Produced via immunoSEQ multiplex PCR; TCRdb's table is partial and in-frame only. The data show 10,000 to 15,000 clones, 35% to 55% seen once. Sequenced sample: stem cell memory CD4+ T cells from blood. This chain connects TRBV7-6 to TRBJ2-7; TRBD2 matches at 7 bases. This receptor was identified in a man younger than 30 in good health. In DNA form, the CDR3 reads TGTGCCAGCAGCTTAGGTCCGGGGGGCTCCTACGAGCAGTACTTC. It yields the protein CASSLGPGGSYEQYF.